The source of this T cell receptor (beta chain) is a study of blood T cell repertoires in COVID-19 (TCRdb year 2020). Background on the whole study: The collaborator samples originated in the United States, Italy and Spain and spanned the acute and convalescent phases of COVID-19. The material from the prospective study consisted of cDNA or gDNA derived from T cells, B-cell-depleted T cells, or PBMCs. Subjects who had been exposed to COVID-19, were actively infected with it, or had recovered from it provided the deeply sampled blood TCRbeta repertoires that made up the dataset. The repertoires were made available in a free public database intended to serve as a resource for research on the immune response to SARS-CoV-2. The samples were drawn from two sources: the first 160 participants of the ongoing ImmuneRACE study, and 1,200 or so subjects contributed by 6 global collaborators. A de-identified subject ID, COVID-19 status, age in years and sex were almost always included in the sample metadata. Where HLA class I and class II types were available, the types were taken from metadata supplied by the sample provider, not from assay-based typing.

Whole blood was collected in K2EDTA tubes by collaborating institutions according to the institutions' own protocols. For TCRbeta analysis, collaborators shipped samples in one of three forms: frozen whole blood, isolated PBMCs, or DNA extracted from either of those sample types. Concerning this clone itself: Its cognate antigen has yet to be identified. No base qualities exist here, and no much larger clone lies one base off it.

Overall study results and their limits: Clinical and demographic metadata were provided uncurated, with the amount varying by source and participant.

The immunoSEQ Assay, a bias-controlled multiplex PCR, was used to amplify TCRbeta CDR3 regions from genomic DNA. As for the authors' bioinformatics: The number of nucleated cells in each sample was estimated by amplification of reference gene primers within the assay. Sequence reads were collapsed and filtered to measure the absolute abundance of every unique TCRbeta CDR3 rearrangement. For each sample, productive Simpson clonality was calculated as the square root of Simpson's diversity index over productive rearrangements. TCRdb took this table from immuneACCESS and kept in-frame rearrangements with V and J called. Such tables lack part of the clones; where checked against another copy, unresolved V genes explain under half of the gap, and the rest is unexplained. V and J calls and clone size are as listed in that table; D and trimming were resolved from the DNA. In all, the sample holds approximately 65,000 clones, and about 81% of those were seen once. The ten biggest clones cover 15% to 18% of the sample.

Sequenced: peripheral blood. The sequence derives from a man at least 80 years old with acute or convalescent COVID-19.

Here the CDR3 is given as CASSLNQASTDTQYF. The nucleotide sequence reads as follows: TGCGCCAGCAGCTTGAATCAGGCTAGCACAGATACGCAGTATTTT. The V and J segments used are TRBV5-1 and TRBJ2-3; the D gene assignment is ambiguous. The CDR3 runs 15 residues from the cysteine to the phenylalanine. Only the CDR3 region is kept as DNA, spanning 45 bases read in frame from base 1. V and J lose 1 base and 0 bases, and a span of 9 bases separates them. CDR1 is given as SGHRS and CDR2 as YFSETQ, both from the germline V gene.